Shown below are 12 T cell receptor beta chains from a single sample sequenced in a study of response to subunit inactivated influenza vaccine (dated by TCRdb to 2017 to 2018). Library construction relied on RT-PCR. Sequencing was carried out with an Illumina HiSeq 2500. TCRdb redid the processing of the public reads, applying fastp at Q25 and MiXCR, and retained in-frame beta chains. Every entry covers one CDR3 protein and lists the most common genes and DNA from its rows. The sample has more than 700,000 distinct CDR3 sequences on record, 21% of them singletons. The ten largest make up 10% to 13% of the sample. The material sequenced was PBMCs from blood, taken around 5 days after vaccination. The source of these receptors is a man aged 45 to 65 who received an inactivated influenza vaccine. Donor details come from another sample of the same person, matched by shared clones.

The CDR3 region has the DNA TGCGGGGGGGCGCAGGGAAGTACCGGGGAGCTGTTTTTT. Translating gives CGGAQGSTGELFF. The V call is TRBV20-1, the J call TRBJ2-2, with TRBD2 as a possible D gene (7 bases). In germline, CDR1 is DFQATT, CDR2 SNEGSKA (reference sequence). The CDR3 has 13 residues.

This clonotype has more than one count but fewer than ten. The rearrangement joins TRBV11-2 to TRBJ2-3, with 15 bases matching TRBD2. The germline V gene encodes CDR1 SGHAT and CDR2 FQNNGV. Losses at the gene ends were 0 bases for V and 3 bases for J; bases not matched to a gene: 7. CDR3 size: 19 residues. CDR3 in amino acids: CASSLERRGTSGRTDTQYF. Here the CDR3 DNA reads TGTGCCAGCAGCTTAGAAAGAAGGGGGACTAGCGGGAGGACAGATACGCAGTATTTT.

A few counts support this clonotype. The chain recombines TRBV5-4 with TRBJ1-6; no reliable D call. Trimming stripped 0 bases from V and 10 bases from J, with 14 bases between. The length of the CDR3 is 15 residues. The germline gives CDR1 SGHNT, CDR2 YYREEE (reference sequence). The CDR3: CASSLDVTSDSPLHF. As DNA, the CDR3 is TGTGCCAGCAGCTTGGATGTCACCTCGGACTCACCCCTCCACTTT.

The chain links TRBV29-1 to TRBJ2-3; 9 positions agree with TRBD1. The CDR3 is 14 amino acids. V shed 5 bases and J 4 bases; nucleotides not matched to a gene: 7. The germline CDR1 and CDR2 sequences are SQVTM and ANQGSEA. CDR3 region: CSVLGTGIPDTQYF. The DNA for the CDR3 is TGCAGCGTTCTCGGGACAGGGATACCAGATACGCAGTATTTT.

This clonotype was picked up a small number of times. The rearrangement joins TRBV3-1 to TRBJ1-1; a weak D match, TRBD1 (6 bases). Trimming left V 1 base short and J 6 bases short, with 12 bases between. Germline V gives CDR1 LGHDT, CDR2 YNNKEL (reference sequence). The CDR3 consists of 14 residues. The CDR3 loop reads CASSQVENRAEAFF. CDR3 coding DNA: TGTGCCAGCAGCCAAGTGGAGAACAGGGCTGAAGCTTTCTTT.

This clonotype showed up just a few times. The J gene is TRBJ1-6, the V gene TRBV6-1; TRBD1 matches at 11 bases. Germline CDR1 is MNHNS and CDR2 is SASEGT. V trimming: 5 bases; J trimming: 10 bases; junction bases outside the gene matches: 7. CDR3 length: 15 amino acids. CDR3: CASSLTDRGRSPLHF. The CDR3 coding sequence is TGTGCCAGCAGTCTCACGGACAGGGGGCGGTCACCCCTCCACTTT.

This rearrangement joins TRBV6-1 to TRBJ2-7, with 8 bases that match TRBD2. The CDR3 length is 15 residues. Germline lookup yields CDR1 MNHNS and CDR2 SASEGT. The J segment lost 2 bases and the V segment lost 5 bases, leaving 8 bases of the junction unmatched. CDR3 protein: CASSRATSDPYEQYF. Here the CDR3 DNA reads TGTGCCAGCAGTCGAGCGACTAGCGACCCCTACGAGCAGTACTTC.

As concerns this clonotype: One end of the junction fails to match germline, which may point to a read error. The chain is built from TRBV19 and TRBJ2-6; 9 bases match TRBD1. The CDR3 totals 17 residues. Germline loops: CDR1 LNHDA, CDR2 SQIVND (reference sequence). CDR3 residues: CASHPGQGFSGDNVLTF. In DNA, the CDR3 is TGTGCCAGCCACCCGGGACAGGGATTTTCCGGGGACAACGTCCTGACTTTC.

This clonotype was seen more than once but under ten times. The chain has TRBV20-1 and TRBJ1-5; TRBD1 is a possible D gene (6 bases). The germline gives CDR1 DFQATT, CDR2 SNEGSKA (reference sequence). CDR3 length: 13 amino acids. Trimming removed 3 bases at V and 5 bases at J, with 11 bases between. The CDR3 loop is CSASQGRDQPQHF. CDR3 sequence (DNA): TGCAGTGCTAGTCAGGGGAGGGATCAGCCCCAGCATTTT.

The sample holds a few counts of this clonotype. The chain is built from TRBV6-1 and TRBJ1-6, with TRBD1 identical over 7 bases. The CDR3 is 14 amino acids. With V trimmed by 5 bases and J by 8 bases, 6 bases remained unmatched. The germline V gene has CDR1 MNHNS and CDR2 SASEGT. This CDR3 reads CASSQQGSDSPLHF. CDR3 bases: TGTGCCAGCAGTCAACAGGGGTCGGATTCACCCCTCCACTTT.

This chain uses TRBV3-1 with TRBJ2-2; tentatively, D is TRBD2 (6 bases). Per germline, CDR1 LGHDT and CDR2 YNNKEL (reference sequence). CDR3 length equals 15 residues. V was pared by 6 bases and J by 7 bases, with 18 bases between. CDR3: CASRANGGSVGELFF. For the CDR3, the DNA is TGTGCCAGCAGAGCAAATGGGGGGTCCGTCGGGGAGCTGTTTTTT.

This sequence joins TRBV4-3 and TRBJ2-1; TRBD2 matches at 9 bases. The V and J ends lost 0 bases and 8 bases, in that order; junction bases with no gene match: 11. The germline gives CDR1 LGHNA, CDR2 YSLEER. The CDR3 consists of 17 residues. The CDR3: CASSQDTLLAGDYEQFF. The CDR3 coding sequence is TGCGCCAGCAGCCAAGATACTCTGTTAGCGGGAGACTATGAGCAGTTCTTC.